The 23 T cell receptor beta chains below all came from one sample that was sequenced in a study of T cells in Graves' hyperthyroidism and ophthalmopathy. Regions amplified from RNA transcripts were the TCR beta CDR3 regions. The TCR CDR3 first-round RT-PCR relied on the HTBI primer set. TCRdb reanalysed the multiplex PCR reads using MiXCR and keeps one entry per CDR3 protein. The sample holds some 740,000 distinct CDR3 sequences, about 15% seen once. Sequencing was carried out using blood. These receptor sequences come from a woman aged 18-29 years with Graves' hyperthyroidism.

This clonotype was observed at least ten times. V is TRBV29-1 and J is TRBJ1-1; no clear D. The length of the CDR3 is 13 residues. The V end was cut by 1 base, the J end by 0 bases, with 6 bases between. Germline V gene data show CDR1 as SQVTM and CDR2 as ANQGSEA. The CDR3 loop is CSVEVRVNTEAFF. The CDR3 nucleotides are TGCAGCGTTGAAGTGAGGGTGAACACTGAAGCTTTCTTT.

This clonotype was seen many times. J is TRBJ2-7 and V is TRBV28, with D hard to call. Per germline, CDR1 MDHEN and CDR2 SYDVKM. The CDR3 totals 15 residues. V was cut by 2 bases and J by 2 bases, with 13 bases left in between. CDR3 region: CASSLDPTVAYEQYF. The CDR3 DNA reads TGTGCCAGCAGTTTAGACCCGACCGTAGCCTACGAGCAGTACTTC.

At least ten counts were recorded for this clonotype. The chain employs TRBV12-3 or TRBV12-4 and TRBJ1-5, with D unclear. The CDR3 contains 14 residues. Trimming took off 8 bases at V and 0 bases at J, with 11 bases between the two ends. The CDR3 DNA reads TGTGCCAGCCTACAATGGGGTAGCAATCAGCCCCAGCATTTT. This translates into CASLQWGSNQPQHF.

The rearrangement links TRBV11-2 to TRBJ1-2; no reliable D call. The V and J ends lost 1 base and 2 bases respectively, with 8 bases between them. Germline V gene data show CDR1 as SGHAT and CDR2 as FQNNGV. The CDR3 extends over 14 amino acids. The CDR3 is CASSLAVPNYGYTF. CDR3 in DNA: TGTGCCAGCAGCTTAGCGGTACCCAACTATGGCTACACCTTC.

This clonotype was seen more than once but under ten times. The CDR3 spells CAWTPTTAQGELFF. DNA for the CDR3: TGTGCCTGGACCCCCACCACAGCACAGGGGGAGCTGTTTTTT. The chain combines TRBV30 with TRBJ2-2, with unresolved D. V lost 4 bases and J lost 8, with 17 bases in between. The germline gives CDR1 GTSNPN, CDR2 SVGIG (reference sequence). CDR3 length equals 14 residues.

Worth noting for this clonotype: A read error is likely here: a far larger clone is one base away. V is TRBV28 and J is TRBJ2-7; no reliable D call. CDR1 MDHEN and CDR2 SYDVKM come from the germline V gene. The CDR3 loop spans 11 amino acids. The CDR3 DNA sequence: TGTGCCGGCAGGTTGTCTTACGAGCAGTACTTC. This gives the protein CAGRLSYEQYF.

This chain joins TRBV12-3 or TRBV12-4 and TRBJ2-1, with TRBD1 matching 7 bases. CDR3 length equals 13 residues. V dropped 6 bases and J dropped 9; count of bases not matched to a gene: 8. The CDR3 nucleotides are TGTGCCAGCAGGTACAGGGGAAACGGTGAGCAGTTCTTC. Residues: CASRYRGNGEQFF.

At least ten counts were recorded for this clonotype. This rearrangement joins TRBV6-5 to TRBJ2-7; TRBD1 matches at 9 bases. Germline CDR1 is MNHEY and CDR2 is SVGAGI. J lost 2 bases, V lost 2 bases, and 7 bases had no gene match. The CDR3 consists of 16 residues. The CDR3: CASSYTQGASPYEQYF. CDR3 sequence (DNA): TGTGCCAGCAGTTACACACAGGGGGCTTCCCCCTACGAGCAGTACTTC.

Note on this clonotype: A much larger clone is a single base away; this may be a read error. The gene calls are TRBV29-1 and TRBJ2-1, with 12 nucleotides matching TRBD2. The trim removed 6 bases at V and 10 bases at J, leaving 10 bases unmatched. Per the germline V gene, CDR1 is SQVTM and CDR2 is ANQGSEA. CDR3 length: 14 residues. The CDR3 is CSVERLAGVHEQFF. In nucleotides, the CDR3 is TGCAGCGTCGAACGACTAGCGGGAGTCCACGAGCAGTTCTTC.

This clonotype was observed a few times. The rearrangement uses TRBV5-4 and TRBJ2-1; TRBD2 matches 10 bases. From germline, CDR1 is SGHNT and CDR2 YYREEE (reference sequence). V gave up 4 bases and J gave up 7 bases; unmatched junction bases: 11. This CDR3 has 16 residues. CDR3 nucleotide sequence: TGTGCCAGCAGCCCTCAAGCGGGAGGGGAAAGGAATGAGCAGTTCTTC. Its protein is CASSPQAGGERNEQFF.

J is TRBJ2-2 and V is TRBV11-1; D is possibly TRBD1 (5 bases). This CDR3 has 19 amino acids. V lost 0 bases, J lost 4 bases, and 21 bases lay in between. Germline assignment: CDR1 SGHAT and CDR2 FQDESV (reference sequence). CDR3 sequence (DNA): TGTGCCAGCAGCTTAGCGCCCGCCTTCAAGGGGCGTTTCACCGGGGAGCTGTTTTTT. Translating it yields CASSLAPAFKGRFTGELFF.

This clonotype was picked up many times. One end of the junction does not line up with germline, which may come from a read error. The V call is TRBV29-1, the J call TRBJ1-2; no firm D call. Germline V lookup: CDR1 SQVTM, CDR2 ANQGSEA. The CDR3 consists of 13 residues. Here the CDR3 reads CSVEGLASHGYTF. CDR3 nucleotides: TGCAGCGTCGAAGGGTTAGCAAGTCATGGCTACACCTTC.

At least ten counts were recorded for this clonotype. The chain is built from TRBV20-1 and TRBJ2-3; D unclear. The length of the CDR3 is 15 residues. Germline V CDR1 and CDR2: DFQATT, SNEGSKA (reference sequence). V was shortened by 1 base and J by 1 base, with 12 bases between the two germline ends. The CDR3 DNA sequence: TGCAGTGCTAGAGGTCAGAATGGGGGCACAGATACGCAGTATTTT. It codes for CSARGQNGGTDTQYF.

A single count supports this clonotype. V is TRBV4-3 and J is TRBJ2-1; TRBD1 might be the D (5 bases). The germline CDR1 and CDR2 sequences are LGHNA and YSLEER. V lost 0 bases and J lost 14, with 14 bases in between. This CDR3 has 13 residues. CDR3 loop: CASSQEGMAGKFF. CDR3 DNA: TGCGCCAGCAGCCAAGAGGGGATGGCAGGGAAGTTCTTC.

The chain is built from TRBV6-1 and TRBJ2-2; D not certain. Trimming left V 6 bases short and J 3 bases short, with 8 bases between. CDR3 size: 13 residues. From germline, CDR1 is MNHNS and CDR2 SASEGT. The CDR3 nucleotides read TGTGCCAGCAGCCGTTCATACACCGGGGAGCTGTTTTTT. This translates into CASSRSYTGELFF.

The J gene is TRBJ1-5, the V gene TRBV24-1; 10 bases fit TRBD1. Germline lookup yields CDR1 KGHDR and CDR2 SFDVKD. After removal of 5 bases from V and 1 base from J, the junction contained 4 bases not matched to a gene. This CDR3 has 16 residues. The CDR3 reads CATSGPGQGSNQPQHF. For the CDR3, the DNA is TGTGCCACCAGTGGTCCGGGACAGGGGAGCAATCAGCCCCAGCATTTT.

This clonotype was counted between two and nine times. The chain links TRBV7-8 to TRBJ2-1; no clear D. CDR3 length equals 13 residues. CDR1 and CDR2 (germline): SGHVS, FQNEAQ. Between the trimmed V and J ends, which lost 1 base and 7 bases, there was a span of 8 bases. This chain's CDR3 is CASSLVGRNEQFF. CDR3 DNA sequence: TGTGCCAGCAGCTTAGTAGGAAGGAATGAGCAGTTCTTC.

With respect to this clonotype: One junction end disagrees with the germline gene, perhaps due to a read error. The chain employs TRBV20-1 and TRBJ1-2; D perhaps matches TRBD1 (6 bases). This CDR3 spans 14 amino acids. Germline CDR1 is DFQATT and CDR2 is SNEGSKA (reference sequence). In nucleotides, the CDR3 is TGCAGTGCTCGAGAGGGGCAGGGGCTCTATGGCTACACCTTC. It translates to CSAREGQGLYGYTF.

This clonotype has a count of ten or more. V usage is TRBV6-1 and J usage is TRBJ1-1, with a weak D call TRBD1 (5 bases). Germline V gene data show CDR1 as MNHNS and CDR2 as SASEGT. The V end was cut by 7 bases, the J end by 11 bases, with 20 bases between. There are 13 residues in the CDR3. CDR3: CASIYREGIGAFF. The CDR3 DNA sequence: TGTGCCAGCATCTACCGGGAGGGGATCGGGGCTTTCTTT.

This clonotype has more than one count but fewer than ten. The chain carries TRBV4-1 and TRBJ1-1, with D possibly being TRBD1 (5 bases). The ends were cut back, 0 bases at V and 5 bases at J, with 25 bases in the middle. Looked up from germline, CDR1 is MGHRA and CDR2 is YSYEKL. The CDR3 consists of 19 residues. DNA for the CDR3: TGCGCCAGCAGCCAAGATACAGTGTCGGCGTTCCAGGGAAGTACTGAAGCTTTCTTT. It yields the protein CASSQDTVSAFQGSTEAFF.

The CDR3 is CASSPYRLQRDTQYF. CDR3 DNA: TGTGCCAGCAGCCCATACCGGCTTCAGCGAGATACGCAGTATTTT. The chain employs TRBV7-9 and TRBJ2-3; no firm D call. The CDR3 length is 15 residues. The V end lost 5 bases, the J end lost 5 bases, and 17 bases lay between the germline ends. Germline lookup yields CDR1 SEHNR and CDR2 FQNEAQ (reference sequence).

This clonotype showed up just once. The genes are TRBV28 and TRBJ2-1, with 9 bases lining up with TRBD2. The CDR3 sequence is 16 residues long. The J segment lost 7 bases and the V segment lost 6 bases, leaving 13 bases of the junction unmatched. Germline V CDR1 and CDR2: MDHEN, SYDVKM. The chain's CDR3 is CASSWGGGRGTNEQFF. The CDR3 nucleotides are TGTGCCAGCAGCTGGGGGGGCGGGAGGGGAACGAATGAGCAGTTCTTC.

This clonotype has more than one count but fewer than ten. The chain links TRBV9 to TRBJ2-2; 10 positions agree with TRBD1. The germline gives CDR1 SGDLS, CDR2 YYNGEE. V was clipped by 2 bases and J by 3 bases; unmatched bases: 4. The CDR3 length is 16 residues. The CDR3 DNA follows: TGTGCCAGCAGCGTGAGGGACAGGGGTCACACCGGGGAGCTGTTTTTT. Translation: CASSVRDRGHTGELFF.